Listed below are T cell receptor beta chains from one sample, sequenced in a study of beta chain features in type 1 diabetes. The protocol was immunoSEQ multiplex PCR, while the TCRdb copy is restricted to in-frame clones and leaves out a portion. The repertoire consists of over 150,000 clones, with about 8.3% occurring once and the leading ten covering around 0.56%. Sequencing was carried out using central memory CD4+ T cells from blood. These TCRs come from a young woman with type 1 diabetes. The CDR3 runs from the conserved cysteine through the conserved F or W. Each record gives: D gene, clone size, J gene, V gene, CDR3 protein, CDR3 DNA. The D gene is left open where the match is weak. Clone size is stated in some rows and not others, as once, few, many or a class when expanded.

D: -
size: -
J: TRBJ1-3
V: TRBV4-3
CDR3: CASSQAISMTLSGNTIYF
DNA: TGCGCCAGCAGCCAAGCCATCAGTATGACACTCTCTGGAAACACCATATATTTT

D: TRBD1
size: -
J: TRBJ1-5
V: TRBV15
CDR3: CATSRHQGAEQPQHF
DNA: TGTGCCACCAGCAGGCACCAGGGGGCGGAACAGCCCCAGCATTTT

D: -
size: -
J: TRBJ1-1
V: TRBV27
CDR3: CASSGGTNTEAFF
DNA: TGTGCCAGCAGTGGAGGGACGAACACTGAAGCTTTCTTT

D: TRBD1
size: few
J: TRBJ2-6
V: TRBV10-3
CDR3: CAISEGTGDSGANVLTF
DNA: TGTGCCATCAGTGAGGGGACAGGGGACTCTGGGGCCAACGTCCTGACTTTC

D: -
size: few
J: TRBJ2-6
V: TRBV7-9
CDR3: CASSPFASSGANVLTF
DNA: TGTGCCAGCAGCCCCTTTGCTAGTTCAGGGGCCAACGTCCTGACTTTC

D: TRBD1
size: -
J: TRBJ2-1
V: TRBV9
CDR3: CASSVGTGGEQFF
DNA: TGTGCCAGCAGCGTCGGGACAGGGGGCGAGCAGTTCTTC

D: -
size: -
J: TRBJ2-5
V: TRBV5-6
CDR3: CASSPRRGRVGTQYF
DNA: TGTGCCAGCAGCCCGCGGAGGGGTAGGGTCGGAACCCAGTACTTC

D: TRBD1
size: few
J: TRBJ2-2
V: TRBV30
CDR3: CAWRGQGDGTGELFF
DNA: TGTGCCTGGAGAGGACAGGGGGATGGCACCGGGGAGCTGTTTTTT

D: TRBD1
size: -
J: TRBJ2-7
V: TRBV11-3
CDR3: CASSLAGGHGYEQYF
DNA: TGTGCCAGCAGCTTAGCAGGGGGCCATGGCTACGAGCAGTACTTC

D: TRBD1
size: -
J: TRBJ1-5
V: TRBV6-4
CDR3: CASSQGAGQPQHF
DNA: TGTGCCAGCAGTCAGGGGGCTGGTCAGCCCCAGCATTTT

D: TRBD1
size: -
J: TRBJ2-5
V: TRBV4-3
CDR3: CASSPRQGETQYF
DNA: TGCGCCAGCAGCCCACGACAGGGGGAGACCCAGTACTTC

D: TRBD1
size: -
J: TRBJ2-7
V: TRBV14
CDR3: CASSPKQGASYEQYF
DNA: TGTGCCAGCAGCCCCAAGCAGGGGGCCTCCTACGAGCAGTACTTC

D: TRBD1
size: few
J: TRBJ2-5
V: TRBV2
CDR3: CASNQGAETQYF
DNA: TGTGCCAGCAACCAGGGGGCCGAGACCCAGTACTTC

D: TRBD2
size: -
J: TRBJ2-3
V: TRBV2
CDR3: CASSARGLAGLVTDTQYF
DNA: TGTGCCAGCAGCGCCCGTGGGCTAGCGGGACTAGTCACAGATACGCAGTATTTT

D: -
size: -
J: TRBJ1-2
V: TRBV4-2
CDR3: CASSQDRRERGGYTF
DNA: TGTGCCAGCAGCCAAGATCGCCGGGAACGGGGTGGCTACACCTTC

D: TRBD2
size: -
J: TRBJ2-1
V: TRBV5-1
CDR3: CASSSRTSGKLNEQFF
DNA: TGCGCCAGCAGCAGTCGGACTAGCGGGAAGTTAAATGAGCAGTTCTTC

D: -
size: -
J: TRBJ1-1
V: TRBV11-3
CDR3: CASSTDSNTEAFF
DNA: TGTGCCAGCAGCACGGACAGTAACACTGAAGCTTTCTTT

D: -
size: -
J: TRBJ1-5
V: TRBV11-1
CDR3: CASSRGGGNQPQHF
DNA: TGTGCCAGCAGCCGGGGGGGAGGCAATCAGCCCCAGCATTTT

D: TRBD2
size: few
J: TRBJ2-7
V: TRBV15
CDR3: CATSRDLAGGIYEQYF
DNA: TGTGCCACCAGCAGAGATCTAGCGGGGGGGATCTACGAGCAGTACTTC

D: TRBD1
size: -
J: TRBJ2-2
V: TRBV7-8
CDR3: CASSKTGTNTGELFF
DNA: TGTGCCAGCAGCAAGACAGGGACCAACACCGGGGAGCTGTTTTTT

D: -
size: few
J: TRBJ1-1
V: TRBV30
CDR3: CAWSPGRTEAFF
DNA: TGTGCCTGGAGTCCGGGGAGGACTGAAGCTTTCTTT

D: -
size: few
J: TRBJ2-5
V: TRBV29-1
CDR3: CSVYRDGQETQYF
DNA: TGCAGCGTCTACAGGGACGGGCAAGAGACCCAGTACTTC

D: TRBD1
size: -
J: TRBJ2-7
V: TRBV5-1
CDR3: CASSEGTGIEQYF
DNA: TGCGCCAGCAGCGAGGGGACAGGGATCGAGCAGTACTTC

D: TRBD1
size: few
J: TRBJ2-5
V: TRBV6-1
CDR3: CASTWGQGGQETQYF
DNA: TGTGCCAGCACCTGGGGACAGGGGGGTCAGGAGACCCAGTACTTC

D: TRBD1
size: few
J: TRBJ2-3
V: TRBV7-9
CDR3: CASSPRGPDTQYF
DNA: TGTGCCAGCAGCCCCAGGGGGCCAGATACGCAGTATTTT

D: TRBD1
size: -
J: TRBJ1-3
V: TRBV30
CDR3: CAWKTGGSGNTIYF
DNA: TGTGCCTGGAAAACAGGGGGCTCTGGAAACACCATATATTTT

D: -
size: -
J: TRBJ2-7
V: TRBV5-4
CDR3: CASSLVGDYEQYF
DNA: TGTGCCAGCAGCTTGGTAGGGGACTACGAGCAGTACTTC

D: -
size: few
J: TRBJ2-1
V: TRBV2
CDR3: CASSGLQSSYNEQFF
DNA: TGTGCCAGCAGTGGACTACAGAGCTCCTACAATGAGCAGTTCTTC

D: TRBD2
size: few
J: TRBJ2-3
V: TRBV7-9
CDR3: CASSPPAGGDTQYF
DNA: TGTGCCAGCAGCCCCCCAGCGGGAGGGGATACGCAGTATTTT

D: -
size: -
J: TRBJ1-2
V: TRBV29-1
CDR3: CSVEKTGGGGYTF
DNA: TGCAGCGTGGAAAAGACAGGTGGCGGGGGCTACACCTTC

D: TRBD1
size: few
J: TRBJ1-6
V: TRBV5-4
CDR3: CASSWGQTISPLHF
DNA: TGTGCCAGCAGCTGGGGACAGACTATTTCACCCCTCCACTTT

D: -
size: -
J: TRBJ2-7
V: TRBV4-2
CDR3: CASSQDRANDYEQYF
DNA: TGTGCCAGCAGCCAAGACAGGGCCAACGACTACGAGCAGTACTTC

D: -
size: -
J: TRBJ1-1
V: TRBV5-1
CDR3: CASSLARENTEAFF
DNA: TGCGCCAGCAGCTTGGCCAGGGAGAACACTGAAGCTTTCTTT

D: TRBD1
size: once
J: TRBJ1-1
V: TRBV18
CDR3: CASTGGTALNTEAFF
DNA: TGTGCCAGCACTGGCGGGACAGCCTTGAACACTGAAGCTTTCTTT

D: TRBD1
size: -
J: TRBJ2-2
V: TRBV5-5
CDR3: CASSLGQDPRTGELFF
DNA: TGTGCCAGCAGCCTGGGACAGGACCCAAGGACCGGGGAGCTGTTTTTT

D: -
size: -
J: TRBJ2-1
V: TRBV19
CDR3: CASSATIGSEHEQFF
DNA: TGTGCCAGTAGTGCGACTATCGGGAGCGAACATGAGCAGTTCTTC

D: -
size: few
J: TRBJ2-1
V: TRBV5-4
CDR3: CASSLTGNEQFF
DNA: TGTGCCAGCAGCTTAACAGGCAATGAGCAGTTCTTC

D: TRBD1
size: -
J: TRBJ2-1
V: TRBV5-1
CDR3: CASSWTGDGYEQFF
DNA: TGCGCCAGCAGCTGGACAGGGGACGGGTATGAGCAGTTCTTC

D: TRBD2
size: -
J: TRBJ2-5
V: TRBV5-1
CDR3: CASSPTASGRETQYF
DNA: TGCGCCAGCAGCCCCACAGCTAGCGGTCGAGAGACCCAGTACTTC

D: -
size: many
J: TRBJ2-4
V: TRBV9
CDR3: CASSVANTEPIF
DNA: TGTGCCAGCAGCGTAGCAAACACAGAGCCCATATTC

D: TRBD1
size: -
J: TRBJ1-1
V: TRBV10-3
CDR3: CAISGTGTTEAFF
DNA: TGTGCCATCAGTGGGACAGGGACCACTGAAGCTTTCTTT

D: TRBD1
size: few
J: TRBJ1-2
V: TRBV29-1
CDR3: CSAEDDRAGGYTF
DNA: TGCAGCGCCGAAGATGACAGGGCTGGTGGCTACACCTTC

D: TRBD1
size: -
J: TRBJ1-2
V: TRBV23-1
CDR3: CASSREGGFYGYTF
DNA: TGCGCCAGCAGTCGTGAAGGGGGCTTTTATGGCTACACCTTC

D: -
size: -
J: TRBJ1-2
V: TRBV29-1
CDR3: CSVEAGGYTF
DNA: TGCAGCGTTGAAGCGGGTGGCTACACCTTC

D: -
size: few
J: TRBJ1-6
V: TRBV5-1
CDR3: CASSLDLRNSPLHF
DNA: TGCGCCAGCAGCTTGGATCTGAGGAATTCACCCCTCCACTTT